These 25 T cell receptor beta chains originate from one sample sequenced in a study of T-cell reconstitution after alpha-beta-depleted transplantation in children. Unique molecular identifiers were incorporated into the prepared TCRbeta library. TCRdb re-analysed the PCR reads in MiXCR, keeping a single row per CDR3 protein. The sample records fewer than 250,000 distinct CDR3 sequences, roughly 15% being singletons. This sample comprised PBMCs, mostly from graft donor cells, obtained 360 days after TCRalphabeta/CD19-depleted stem cell transplant. Receptors originate from a male patient aged 2-15 years who had a stem cell transplant for acute lymphoblastic leukemia, so the T cells may come from the graft donor.

This clonotype has only a few counts. V and J are TRBV20-1 and TRBJ2-7; tentatively, D is TRBD1 or TRBD2 (6 bases each). Germline V gene lookup returns CDR1 DFQATT and CDR2 SNEGSKA (reference sequence). The V end was cut by 7 bases, the J end by 2 bases, with 18 bases between. There are 14 residues in the CDR3. CDR3 DNA sequence: TGCAGTGTGGAGGGTGACAGGTTAGCCTACGAGCAGTACTTC. Protein product: CSVEGDRLAYEQYF.

This clonotype has a count of ten or more. The rearrangement links TRBV7-9 to TRBJ2-7, with D perhaps TRBD1 or TRBD2 (5 bases each). The CDR3 loop spans 16 amino acids. CDR1 is SEHNR and CDR2 is FQNEAQ in the germline V gene (reference sequence). The V gene lost 1 base and the J gene lost 2 bases, with 15 bases spanning the gap. The CDR3 loop reads CASSLGGSGRAYEQYF. The DNA for the CDR3 is TGTGCCAGCAGCTTAGGGGGGTCGGGCAGAGCCTACGAGCAGTACTTC.

This clonotype was detected only a few times. CDR3 sequence reads: CASSFGQGGAKNIQYF. The CDR3 bases are TGTGCCAGCAGTTTTGGGCAGGGGGGGGCCAAAAACATTCAGTACTTC. This chain connects TRBV12-3 or TRBV12-4 to TRBJ2-4; D may match TRBD1 or TRBD2 (7 bases each). The CDR3 has 16 amino acids. V was pared by 3 bases and J by 1 base, with 13 bases between.

The chain is built from TRBV10-2 and TRBJ2-5; possibly TRBD1 or TRBD2 for D (7 bases each). Germline CDR1 and CDR2: WSHSY and SAAADI. This CDR3 region has 16 residues. Trimming removed 6 bases at V and 4 bases at J, with 21 bases between. The CDR3 is CASSANDREGRETQYF. Here the CDR3 DNA reads TGCGCCAGCAGCGCGAACGACAGGGAGGGACGAGAGACCCAGTACTTC.

Only a few counts were recorded for this clonotype. V gene TRBV18 combines with J gene TRBJ2-1; D tentatively fits TRBD1 or TRBD2 (6 bases each). The CDR3 extends over 15 amino acids. Trimming left V 2 bases short and J 2 bases short, with 10 bases between. The germline V gene encodes CDR1 KGHSH and CDR2 LQKENI. CDR3 nucleotide sequence: TGTGCCAGCTCACCAAGGGGGGAGGCCTACAATGAGCAGTTCTTC. The encoded protein is CASSPRGEAYNEQFF.

The V and J genes are TRBV4-2 and TRBJ2-2; the match to TRBD1 covers 7 bases. V was clipped by 0 bases and J by 3 bases; unmatched bases: 4. This CDR3 has 16 residues. Germline lookup yields CDR1 LGHNA and CDR2 YNFKEQ. The CDR3 reads CASSQEHTGDTGELFF. The CDR3 coding sequence is TGTGCCAGCAGCCAAGAACATACAGGGGACACCGGGGAGCTGTTTTTT.

This chain connects TRBV4-3 to TRBJ2-3; no firm D call. V shed 1 base and J shed 3 bases, with 5 bases lying between them. The CDR3 is 13 amino acids. Germline loops: CDR1 LGHNA, CDR2 YSLEER. CDR3 region: CASSQVLTDTQYF. For the CDR3, the DNA is TGCGCCAGCAGCCAAGTCCTGACAGATACGCAGTATTTT.

This clonotype was seen a handful of times. The chain carries TRBV2 and TRBJ2-7; D may match TRBD1 or TRBD2 (5 bases each). The V gene lost 8 bases and the J gene lost 7 bases, with 12 bases spanning the gap. Looked up from germline, CDR1 is SNHLY and CDR2 is FYNNEI. The CDR3 has 11 amino acids. CDR3 sequence (DNA): TGTGCCAGCCTCGGGACGGGGGAGCAGTACTTC. Amino acid sequence: CASLGTGEQYF.

This clonotype was seen only a few times. This chain uses TRBV12-3 or TRBV12-4 with TRBJ2-7; 9 bases agree with TRBD2. With 6 bases clipped from V and 6 bases from J, the junction kept 9 bases outside the gene matches. The CDR3 spans 14 residues. The CDR3 spells CASRPSAGGSEQYF. In DNA form, the CDR3 reads TGTGCCAGCAGACCGTCAGCGGGAGGTAGCGAGCAGTACTTC.

The table lists this clonotype with many counts. The chain employs TRBV7-9 and TRBJ2-1; D is possibly TRBD1 (5 bases). V lost 5 bases, J lost 6 bases, and 11 bases lay in between. This CDR3 is 13 amino acids long. Germline CDR1 reads SEHNR; CDR2 reads FQNEAQ (reference sequence). In nucleotides, the CDR3 is TGTGCCAGCAGCCATAGACAGTTCAATGAGCAGTTCTTC. It specifies CASSHRQFNEQFF.

This clonotype was recorded many times. The chain has TRBV7-2 and TRBJ2-2, with no clear D. V was pared by 6 bases and J by 3 bases, with 5 bases between. This CDR3 region has 12 residues. Germline CDR1 is SGHTA and CDR2 is FQGNSA. CDR3 nucleotide sequence: TGTGCCAGCAGTCCTTACACCGGGGAGCTGTTTTTT. Translation gives CASSPYTGELFF.

J is TRBJ2-5 and V is TRBV29-1; the D is unclear. Germline CDR1 and CDR2: SQVTM and ANQGSEA. This CDR3 is 11 amino acids long. V was shortened by 7 bases and J by 5 bases, with 11 bases between the two germline ends. The CDR3 DNA follows: TGCAGCGGGGCCCTGGGCGAGACCCAGTACTTC. It encodes CSGALGETQYF. Full variable domain (remainder filled in from reference TRBV29-1 and TRBJ2-5): SAVISQKPSRDICQRGTSLTIQCQVDSQVTMMFWYRQQPGQSLTLIATANQGSEATYESGFVIDKFPISRPNLTFSTLTVSNMSPEDSSIYLCSGALGETQYFGPGTRLLVL.

With regard to this clonotype: The DNA is omitted, as the CDR3 cannot be located on it reliably, and the CDR3 follows TCRdb's listing. The rearrangement uses TRBV7-6 and TRBJ2-2; the D segment call TRBD1 is taken from the table without a DNA check. Germline values: CDR1 SGHVS, CDR2 FNYEAQ. From its first to its last residue, the CDR3 has 16 amino acids. The CDR3 here is CASSPRTGSPGELFFF.

This clonotype was seen more than once but under ten times. This CDR3 reads CASSLSLYRGSTDTQYF. The CDR3 DNA reads TGTGCCAGCAGCTTATCTTTATATCGCGGGTCCACAGATACGCAGTATTTT. The chain recombines TRBV7-2 with TRBJ2-3; D is possibly TRBD2 (5 bases). In germline, CDR1 is SGHTA, CDR2 FQGNSA. There are 17 residues in the CDR3. V lost 2 bases to trimming and J lost 2 bases, with 17 bases between them.

The chain carries TRBV12-3 or TRBV12-4 and TRBJ2-4; TRBD1 agrees at 8 bases. This CDR3 region has 16 residues. V lost 6 bases and J lost 0; bases outside the gene matches: 7. CDR3 DNA sequence: TGTGCCAGCAGCCCGGACAGGGCACTAGCCAAAAACATTCAGTACTTC. Residues: CASSPDRALAKNIQYF.

Only a few counts were recorded for this clonotype. The chain recombines TRBV18 with TRBJ2-5, with D tentatively TRBD1 or TRBD2 (6 bases each). Trimming removed 3 bases at V and 4 bases at J, with 9 bases between. The CDR3 runs 13 residues. Germline CDR1 is KGHSH and CDR2 is LQKENI. CDR3 region: CASSPSGAETQYF. In DNA form, the CDR3 reads TGTGCCAGCTCACCTTCGGGGGCAGAGACCCAGTACTTC.

The chain has TRBV25-1 and TRBJ2-7, with 13 bases matching TRBD2. Trimming at V came to 2 bases and at J to 2 bases, leaving 0 bases not matched to a gene. The germline CDR1 and CDR2 sequences are MGHDK and SYGVNS. CDR3 size: 15 residues. CDR3 in DNA: TGTGCCAGCAGTGAAGGACTAGCGGGGGCCTACGAGCAGTACTTC. It translates to CASSEGLAGAYEQYF.

This clonotype was seen a few times. This chain links TRBV3-1 with TRBJ2-1; no firm D call. The CDR3 is 16 residues long. The germline gives CDR1 LGHDT, CDR2 YNNKEL (reference sequence). V lost 3 bases and J lost 7, with 19 bases in between. The CDR3 reads CASSHLNLGVGNEQFF. As DNA, the CDR3 is TGTGCCAGCAGCCACCTCAACCTTGGGGTGGGGAATGAGCAGTTCTTC.

A few counts support this clonotype. The chain is built from TRBV6-5 and TRBJ2-7, with unresolved D. Trimming took 0 bases from V and 0 from J, leaving 18 bases between them. Germline-derived CDR1 and CDR2 are MNHEY and SVGAGI. The CDR3 runs to 18 residues. The CDR3 is CASSYSSPGGSSSYEQYF. The DNA of the CDR3 is TGTGCCAGCAGTTACTCGTCCCCCGGCGGATCCAGCTCCTACGAGCAGTACTTC.

The CDR3 loop reads CASSLLEINTEAFF. The CDR3 coding sequence is TGTGCCAGCAGTTTATTAGAGATTAACACTGAAGCTTTCTTT. This chain uses TRBV28 with TRBJ1-1, with unresolved D. Per the germline V gene, CDR1 is MDHEN and CDR2 is SYDVKM. Trimming stripped 1 base from V and 2 bases from J, with 8 bases between. The CDR3 length is 14 residues.

The V call is TRBV12-3 or TRBV12-4, the J call TRBJ2-5, with 8 nucleotides matching TRBD1. This CDR3 region has 14 residues. V gave up 11 bases and J gave up 2 bases; unmatched junction bases: 10. The CDR3 loop is CASLPGDRQETQYF. DNA of the CDR3: TGTGCCTCCCTCCCAGGGGACAGGCAAGAGACCCAGTACTTC.

In this sample, this clonotype turned up a few times. This sequence joins TRBV12-3 or TRBV12-4 and TRBJ1-5; unclear D gene. The V end was cut by 6 bases, the J end by 6 bases, with 9 bases between. The CDR3 extends over 12 amino acids. Here the CDR3 DNA reads TGTGCCAGCAGCCCCTTCGGTCAGCCCCAGCATTTT. It is translated as CASSPFGQPQHF.

The genes are TRBV7-9 and TRBJ1-2; 9 nucleotides align to TRBD1. V shed 5 bases and J 1 base; nucleotides not matched to a gene: 8. In germline, CDR1 is SEHNR, CDR2 FQNEAQ (reference sequence). This CDR3 is built from 16 residues. The CDR3, as DNA: TGTGCCAGCAGCACCGGGACAGGGAGCCTTAACTATGGCTACACCTTC. The encoded protein is CASSTGTGSLNYGYTF. The full variable domain, its missing parts supplied by reference TRBV7-9 and TRBJ1-2, is DTGVSQNPRHKITKRGQNVTFRCDPISEHNRLYWYRQTLGQGPEFLTYFQNEAQLEKSRLLSDRFSAERPKGSFSTLEIQRTEQGDSAMYLCASSTGTGSLNYGYTFGSGTRLTVV.

This clonotype showed up many times. V usage is TRBV9 and J usage is TRBJ2-1; D might be TRBD2 (6 bases). V was shortened by 0 bases and J by 3 bases, with 10 bases between the two germline ends. The CDR3 consists of 15 residues. Germline CDR1 SGDLS, CDR2 YYNGEE. Here the CDR3 DNA reads TGTGCCAGCAGCGTAGATGGGACTCGCTACAATGAGCAGTTCTTC. It encodes CASSVDGTRYNEQFF.

The V and J genes are TRBV10-3 and TRBJ2-7; either TRBD1 or TRBD2 may supply D (5 bases each). V was trimmed by 0 bases and J by 7 bases, leaving 13 bases between them. This CDR3 region has 14 residues. CDR1 and CDR2 (germline): ENHRY, SYGVKD. Here the CDR3 reads CAISESAGTREQYF. The CDR3 bases are TGTGCCATCAGTGAGTCCGCAGGGACGAGGGAGCAGTACTTC.